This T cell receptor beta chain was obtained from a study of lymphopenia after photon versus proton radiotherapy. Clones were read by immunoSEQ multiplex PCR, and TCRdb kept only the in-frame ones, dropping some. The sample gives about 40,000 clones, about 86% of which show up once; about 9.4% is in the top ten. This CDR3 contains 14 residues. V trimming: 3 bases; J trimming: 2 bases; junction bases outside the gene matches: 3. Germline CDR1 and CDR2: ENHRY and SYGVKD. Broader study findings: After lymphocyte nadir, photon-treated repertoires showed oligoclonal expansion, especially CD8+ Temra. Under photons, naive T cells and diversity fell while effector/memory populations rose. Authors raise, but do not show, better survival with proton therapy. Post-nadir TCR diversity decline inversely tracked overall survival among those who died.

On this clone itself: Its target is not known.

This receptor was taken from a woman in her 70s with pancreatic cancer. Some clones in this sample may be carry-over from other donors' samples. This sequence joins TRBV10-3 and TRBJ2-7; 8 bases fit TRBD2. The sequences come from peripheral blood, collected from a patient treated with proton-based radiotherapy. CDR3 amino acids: CAISDSGTTYEQYF. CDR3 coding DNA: TGTGCCATCAGTGATAGCGGGACCACCTACGAGCAGTACTTC.